The subject of this entry is one T cell receptor (beta chain). No antigen is known for it. This sample was taken from a study of cytomegalovirus exposure and HLA in healthy donors. Study-wide results and limits: Published work reported that the classifier diagnosed cytomegalovirus status with high specificity and sensitivity.

PCR was performed using 60 Vbeta and 13 Jbeta primers. Profiled with immunoSEQ multiplex PCR; TCRdb holds only in-frame clones, not every one. The profile shows approximately 200,000 clones, almost 85% of them singletons. The CDR3 length is 13 residues. Germline CDR1 reads SQVTM; CDR2 reads ANQGSEA. Trimming pared 4 bases from V and 0 bases from J, leaving 9 bases between. This sequence joins TRBV29-1 and TRBJ1-1, with unresolved D. This sequence originates from a boy younger than 18 in good health and CMV-seronegative. Sequencing input: PBMCs. The CDR3, as DNA: TGCAGCGTTGTGAGGCGGATGAACACTGAAGCTTTCTTT. Its protein product is CSVVRRMNTEAFF. The variable domain in full, completed from reference TRBV29-1 and TRBJ1-1, reads SAVISQKPSRDICQRGTSLTIQCQVDSQVTMMFWYRQQPGQSLTLIATANQGSEATYESGFVIDKFPISRPNLTFSTLTVSNMSPEDSSIYLCSVVRRMNTEAFFGQGTRLTVV.